This TCR beta chain was identified during a study of CD8+CD57+ T cells in acquired aplastic anemia. Study-wide background: An average of approximately 3.4 ug of DNA was obtained from sorted CD4+ and CD8+ cells.

Using genomic DNA as the template, TCR beta VDJ and CDR3 profiling was carried out. TCRdb re-called the reads with MiXCR, one entry per CDR3 protein. This table has some 170,000 distinct CDR3 sequences, about three fifths appearing once. Flow cytometry had shown expanded CD8+CD57+ cells in the patients chosen for sequencing. Germline V gene data show CDR1 as LNHDA and CDR2 as SQIVND (reference sequence). V lost 1 base, J lost 5 bases, and 2 bases stayed unmatched. The CDR3 extends over 14 amino acids. The sequencing input was sorted CD4+, CD8+, or CD8+CD57+ T cells (not recorded which) from PBMCs. This sequence joins TRBV19 and TRBJ2-1, with 7 bases that match TRBD2. The sequence was collected from a human donor with aplastic anemia. This CDR3 reads CASSIGLAHNEQFF. CDR3 bases: TGTGCCAGTAGTATAGGACTAGCCCACAATGAGCAGTTCTTC. Full variable domain (missing parts from reference TRBV19 and TRBJ2-1): DGGITQSPKYLFRKEGQNVTLSCEQNLNHDAMYWYRQDPGQGLRLIYYSQIVNDFQKGDIAEGYSVSREKKESFPLTVTSAQKNPTAFYLCASSIGLAHNEQFFGPGTRLTVL.